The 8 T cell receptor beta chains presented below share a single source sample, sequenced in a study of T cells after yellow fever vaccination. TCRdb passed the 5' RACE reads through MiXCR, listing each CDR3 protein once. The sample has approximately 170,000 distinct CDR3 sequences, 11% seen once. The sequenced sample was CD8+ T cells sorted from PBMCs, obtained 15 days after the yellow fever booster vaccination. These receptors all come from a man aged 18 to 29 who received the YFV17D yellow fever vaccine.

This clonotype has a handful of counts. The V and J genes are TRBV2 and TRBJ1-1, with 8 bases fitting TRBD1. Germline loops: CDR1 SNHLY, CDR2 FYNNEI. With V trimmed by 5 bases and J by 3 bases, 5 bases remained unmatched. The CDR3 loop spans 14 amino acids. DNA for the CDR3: TGTGCCAGCAGTTTTGGACAGGGCCACACTGAAGCTTTCTTT. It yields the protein CASSFGQGHTEAFF.

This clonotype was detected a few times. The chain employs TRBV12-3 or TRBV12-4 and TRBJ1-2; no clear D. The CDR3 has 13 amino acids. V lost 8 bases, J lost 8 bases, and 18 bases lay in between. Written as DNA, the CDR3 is TGTGCCAGCTTGGGTACGGGGTCGGTGGGCTACACCTTC. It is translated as CASLGTGSVGYTF.

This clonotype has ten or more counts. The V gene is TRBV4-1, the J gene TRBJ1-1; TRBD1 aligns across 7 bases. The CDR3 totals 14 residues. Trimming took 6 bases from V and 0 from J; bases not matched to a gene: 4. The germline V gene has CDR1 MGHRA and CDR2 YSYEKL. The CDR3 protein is CASSDRALNTEAFF. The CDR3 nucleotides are TGCGCCAGCAGTGACAGGGCCCTGAACACTGAAGCTTTCTTT.

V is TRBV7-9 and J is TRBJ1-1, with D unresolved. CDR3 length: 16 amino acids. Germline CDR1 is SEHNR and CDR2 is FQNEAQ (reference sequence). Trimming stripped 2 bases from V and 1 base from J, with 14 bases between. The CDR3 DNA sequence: TGTGCCAGCAGCTTATCGCTCGGTGAGGGGAACACTGAAGCTTTCTTT. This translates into CASSLSLGEGNTEAFF.

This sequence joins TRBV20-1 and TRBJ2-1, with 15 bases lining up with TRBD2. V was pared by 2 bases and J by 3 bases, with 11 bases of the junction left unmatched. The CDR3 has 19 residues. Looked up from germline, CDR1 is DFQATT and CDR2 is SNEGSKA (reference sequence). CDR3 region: CSARYPGLAGGSSYNEQFF. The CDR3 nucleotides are TGCAGTGCTAGATACCCCGGACTAGCGGGGGGGTCCAGCTACAATGAGCAGTTCTTC.

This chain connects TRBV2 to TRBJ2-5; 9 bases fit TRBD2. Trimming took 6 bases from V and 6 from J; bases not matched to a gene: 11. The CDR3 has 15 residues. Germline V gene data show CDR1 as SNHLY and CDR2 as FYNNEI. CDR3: CASRTILAGWQTQYF. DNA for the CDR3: TGTGCCAGCAGGACTATCCTAGCGGGGTGGCAGACCCAGTACTTC.

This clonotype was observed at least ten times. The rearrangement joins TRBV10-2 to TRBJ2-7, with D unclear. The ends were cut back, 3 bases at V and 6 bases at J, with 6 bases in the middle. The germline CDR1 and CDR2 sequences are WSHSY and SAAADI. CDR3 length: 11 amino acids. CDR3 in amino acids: CASSEGSEQYV. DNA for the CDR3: TGCGCCAGCAGTGAAGGTAGCGAGCAGTACGTC.

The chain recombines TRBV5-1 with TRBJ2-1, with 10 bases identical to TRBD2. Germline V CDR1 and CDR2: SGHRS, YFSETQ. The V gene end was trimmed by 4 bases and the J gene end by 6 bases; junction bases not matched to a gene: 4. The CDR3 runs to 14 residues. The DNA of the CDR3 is TGCGCCAGCAGCGAGAGCGGGGGGGCCAATGAGCAGTTCTTC. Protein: CASSESGGANEQFF.